The 9 T cell receptor beta chains below come from one sample, sequenced in a study of shared clonotypes between healthy human individuals. Naive-designated CD8 cells lacked CD45RO, were positively enriched for CCR7, and omitted terminally differentiated effector memory CD45RA+ cells. Here immunoSEQ multiplex PCR was the method, and the copy in TCRdb shows in-frame clones only, minus some. The sample contains 560,000 or so clones, roughly 96% of which appear only once. Sequencing input: naive CD8+ T cells sorted from blood. These receptors came from a woman aged 25 to 39 in good health.

The gene calls are TRBV6-5 and TRBJ2-7, with TRBD1 identical over 8 bases. The CDR3 has 14 residues. Germline loops: CDR1 MNHEY, CDR2 SVGAGI. V lost 5 bases, J lost 7 bases, and 10 bases stayed unmatched. This CDR3 reads CASSTGTGRWEQYF. Here the CDR3 DNA reads TGTGCCAGCAGTACAGGGACAGGCCGTTGGGAGCAGTACTTC.

The genes are TRBV30 and TRBJ2-7; 7 bases match TRBD2. The CDR3 covers 13 residues. Unmatched junction bases numbered 6, after V lost 0 bases and J lost 7 bases. Germline V gene sequence: CDR1 GTSNPN, CDR2 SVGIG (reference sequence). DNA for the CDR3: TGTGCCTGGAGTGTAGTAGGACTAGAGGAGCAGTACTTC. Translated, it gives CAWSVVGLEEQYF.

This sequence joins TRBV2 and TRBJ2-7, with a weak D call TRBD1 (5 bases). The germline V gene has CDR1 SNHLY and CDR2 FYNNEI. The CDR3 length is 12 residues. The V gene lost 11 bases and the J gene lost 9 bases, with 20 bases spanning the gap. The CDR3 region is CAEGSTGSGQYF. CDR3 sequence (DNA): TGTGCCGAAGGATCAACAGGTTCGGGGCAGTACTTC. Combining the CDR3 with reference TRBV2 and TRBJ2-7 gives the whole variable domain EPEVTQTPSHQVTQMGQEVILRCVPISNHLYFYWYRQILGQKVEFLVSFYNNEISEKSEIFDDQFSVERPDGSNFTLKIRSTKLEDSAMYFCAEGSTGSGQYFGPGTRLTVT.

For this clone: Other DNA sequences within the sample encode an identical CDR3. The chain uses TRBV27 and TRBJ2-1, with D maybe TRBD2 (6 bases). V dropped 3 bases and J dropped 0 bases, with 12 bases sitting between them. This CDR3 is 16 amino acids long. Germline V lookup: CDR1 MNHEY, CDR2 SMNVEV (reference sequence). This CDR3 reads CASSLGPGSSYNEQFF. CDR3 DNA sequence: TGTGCCAGCAGTTTGGGTCCCGGGAGCTCCTACAATGAGCAGTTCTTC.

The rearrangement links TRBV6-6 to TRBJ1-2; TRBD1 matches at 8 bases. Germline V gene lookup returns CDR1 MNHNY and CDR2 SVGAGI (reference sequence). Losses at the gene ends were 7 bases for V and 10 bases for J; bases not matched to a gene: 14. The CDR3 is 14 amino acids. CDR3 sequence (DNA): TGTGCCAGCACCAAAGAATGGGACAGGACGACCTACACCTTC. As protein: CASTKEWDRTTYTF.

The chain carries TRBV19 and TRBJ2-3, with 7 positions matching TRBD1. Unmatched junction bases numbered 5, after V lost 3 bases and J lost 2 bases. CDR3 length equals 15 residues. CDR1 and CDR2 (germline): LNHDA, SQIVND (reference sequence). The CDR3 DNA reads TGTGCCAGTAGTATCGACAGGGCTAACACAGATACGCAGTATTTT. Its protein product is CASSIDRANTDTQYF. The full variable domain, in which reference TRBV19 and TRBJ2-3 provide the parts outside the CDR3, is DGGITQSPKYLFRKEGQNVTLSCEQNLNHDAMYWYRQDPGQGLRLIYYSQIVNDFQKGDIAEGYSVSREKKESFPLTVTSAQKNPTAFYLCASSIDRANTDTQYFGPGTRLTVL.

The chain links TRBV7-8 to TRBJ1-1; TRBD1 aligns across 8 bases. The CDR3 extends over 15 amino acids. V shed 5 bases and J 3 bases; nucleotides not matched to a gene: 8. Per the germline V gene, CDR1 is SGHVS and CDR2 is FQNEAQ. The CDR3 DNA follows: TGTGCCAGCAGCCCCGGACAGGGTGAATACACTGAAGCTTTCTTT. Translated, it gives CASSPGQGEYTEAFF.

V and J are TRBV9 and TRBJ2-2; D gene ambiguous. V shed 6 bases and J shed 0 bases, with 6 bases lying between them. The germline CDR1 and CDR2 sequences are SGDLS and YYNGEE. The CDR3 length is 13 residues. The CDR3 loop reads CASTTPNTGELFF. The CDR3 coding sequence is TGTGCCAGCACAACACCGAACACCGGGGAGCTGTTTTTT.

This chain uses TRBV5-6 with TRBJ1-5; tentative D call: TRBD1 (6 bases). Germline V lookup: CDR1 SGHDT, CDR2 YYEEEE. CDR3 size: 16 residues. V lost 4 bases and J lost 4, with 18 bases in between. CDR3 nucleotide sequence: TGTGCCAGCAGCGCACGCCGGGACAATAAGAATCAGCCCCAGCATTTT. Protein sequence: CASSARRDNKNQPQHF.